Shown below are 18 T cell receptor beta chains from a single sample sequenced in a study of blood T cell repertoires in COVID-19. Sequencing used immunoSEQ multiplex PCR; TCRdb keeps in-frame clones, though not all of them. In the table there are 90,000 to 120,000 clones, around 83% of which are singletons. Material: peripheral blood. These receptor sequences come from an older man with acute or convalescent COVID-19.

The V gene is TRBV7-2, the J gene TRBJ2-7; D gene unclear. CDR3 length: 15 residues. Germline-derived CDR1 and CDR2 are SGHTA and FQGNSA. Trimming shortened V by 1 base and J by 0 bases, and 10 bases separated the two germline ends. For the CDR3, the DNA is TGTGCCAGCAGCTTAGGAGTGGGCTTCTCCTACGAGCAGTACTTC. Protein: CASSLGVGFSYEQYF. The full variable domain, with the rest looked up from reference TRBV7-2 and TRBJ2-7, is GAGVSQSPSNKVTEKGKDVELRCDPISGHTALYWYRQSLGQGLEFLIYFQGNSAPDKSGLPSDRFSAERTGGSVSTLTIQRTQQEDSAVYLCASSLGVGFSYEQYFGPGTRLTVT.

CDR3 region: CATSDLPLARFTDTQYF. The CDR3 bases are TGTGCCACCAGTGATTTGCCCTTGGCCAGATTCACAGATACGCAGTATTTT. The genes are TRBV24-1 and TRBJ2-3; D uncertain. Per germline, CDR1 KGHDR and CDR2 SFDVKD. Trimming pared 0 bases from V and 2 bases from J, leaving 14 bases between. The CDR3 sequence is 17 residues long.

This chain uses TRBV12-3 or TRBV12-4 with TRBJ2-5; possibly TRBD2 for D (5 bases). V lost 6 bases, J lost 5 bases, and 13 bases lay in between. This CDR3 spans 13 amino acids. The CDR3 DNA reads TGTGCCAGCAGCTTCCGGACGGGGGAGACCCAGTACTTC. This translates into CASSFRTGETQYF.

The V gene is TRBV12-3 or TRBV12-4, the J gene TRBJ1-6; tentative D call: TRBD1 (6 bases). There are 13 residues in the CDR3. V lost 7 bases to trimming and J lost 7 bases, with 11 bases between them. In DNA form, the CDR3 reads TGTGCCAGCACCCGGGACAAAAATTCACCCCTCCACTTT. This gives the protein CASTRDKNSPLHF.

The gene calls are TRBV7-9 and TRBJ1-3, with 7 bases identical to TRBD1. V was clipped by 2 bases and J by 6 bases; unmatched bases: 4. Germline CDR1 is SEHNR and CDR2 is FQNEAQ (reference sequence). This CDR3 is 14 amino acids long. The chain's CDR3 is CASSLRQGENTIYF. In nucleotides, the CDR3 is TGTGCCAGCAGCTTACGGCAGGGGGAAAACACCATATATTTT.

The table lists this clone with a count of one. V is TRBV7-2 and J is TRBJ2-3; TRBD2 matches 8 bases. The CDR3 is 14 residues long. Germline-derived CDR1 and CDR2 are SGHTA and FQGNSA. Trimming took 4 bases from V and 4 from J; bases not matched to a gene: 4. CDR3 nucleotide sequence: TGTGCCAGCAGCTCCGGGGGGGCGCCAGATACGCAGTATTTT. Protein product: CASSSGGAPDTQYF. The full variable domain, rest sourced from reference TRBV7-2 and TRBJ2-3, is GAGVSQSPSNKVTEKGKDVELRCDPISGHTALYWYRQSLGQGLEFLIYFQGNSAPDKSGLPSDRFSAERTGGSVSTLTIQRTQQEDSAVYLCASSSGGAPDTQYFGPGTRLTVL.

This sequence joins TRBV9 and TRBJ2-1; D possibly corresponds to TRBD1 (6 bases). In germline, CDR1 is SGDLS, CDR2 YYNGEE. Between the trimmed V and J ends, which lost 0 bases and 2 bases, there was a span of 9 bases. The length of the CDR3 is 15 residues. CDR3: CASSVAGDTYNEQFF. The CDR3 DNA follows: TGTGCCAGCAGCGTAGCCGGGGACACCTACAATGAGCAGTTCTTC.

For this clone: Distinct nucleotide sequences in the sample also encode this CDR3. The chain has TRBV21-1 and TRBJ2-7; the table's TRBD1 call for D was not verified on the DNA. TRBV21-1 counts as a pseudogene. The CDR3 is 12 residues long. DNA of the CDR3: TGTGCCAGCCTCAGGGGGCGGAACGAGCAGTACTTC. This gives the protein CASLRGRNEQYF.

The genes are TRBV20-1 and TRBJ1-4, with 7 bases lining up with TRBD1. The CDR3 runs 15 residues. With V trimmed by 3 bases and J by 6 bases, 10 bases remained unmatched. Germline V gives CDR1 DFQATT, CDR2 SNEGSKA (reference sequence). The CDR3 loop is CSASTGALRDEKLFF. The CDR3 DNA is TGCAGTGCTAGTACAGGGGCTCTTCGTGATGAAAAACTGTTTTTT.

The chain couples TRBV5-4 to TRBJ2-7, with 8 bases aligning to TRBD2. CDR1 SGHNT and CDR2 YYREEE come from the germline V gene (reference sequence). J lost 6 bases, V lost 3 bases, and 8 bases had no gene match. The CDR3 extends over 14 amino acids. CDR3 bases: TGTGCCAGCAGCTCCGGACTAGCTTCGGGCGAGCAGTACTTC. Translated: CASSSGLASGEQYF.

The chain joins TRBV9 to TRBJ2-5; TRBD2 agrees at 9 bases. This CDR3 region has 18 residues. Unmatched junction bases numbered 11, after V lost 0 bases and J lost 2 bases. The V gene's germline CDR1 is SGDLS and CDR2 YYNGEE. CDR3 amino acids: CASSVGVSGGAAQETQYF. The CDR3 DNA follows: TGTGCCAGCAGCGTAGGGGTTAGCGGGGGAGCAGCTCAAGAGACCCAGTACTTC.

The chain recombines TRBV29-1 with TRBJ2-7; D call uncertain. V was cut by 2 bases and J by 6 bases, with 11 bases left in between. This CDR3 has 12 residues. CDR1 is SQVTM, CDR2 ANQGSEA, per germline. This chain's CDR3 is CSVEQVSREQYF. CDR3 sequence (DNA): TGCAGCGTTGAACAGGTTTCCCGCGAGCAGTACTTC.

The V call is TRBV3-1 (or the pseudogene TRBV3-2), the J call TRBJ2-1, with 8 nucleotides matching TRBD2. With V trimmed by 2 bases and J by 3 bases, 6 bases remained unmatched. The CDR3 is 16 amino acids. The germline V gene encodes CDR1 LGHDT and CDR2 YNNKEL (reference sequence). CDR3 region: CASSQFRGGNYNEQFF. For the CDR3, the DNA is TGTGCCAGCAGCCAATTCCGGGGGGGCAACTACAATGAGCAGTTCTTC.

This clone was counted only a few times. The V and J genes are TRBV7-3 and TRBJ2-1, with 16 bases that match TRBD2. The trim removed 4 bases at V and 8 bases at J, leaving 2 bases unmatched. The germline gives CDR1 SGHTA, CDR2 FQGTGA. This CDR3 region has 15 residues. CDR3 residues: CASSSGLAGGHEQFF. CDR3 coding DNA: TGTGCCAGCAGCTCGGGACTAGCGGGGGGGCATGAGCAGTTCTTC.

The J gene is TRBJ1-2, the V gene TRBV7-2; 7 bases map to TRBD1. This CDR3 is 14 amino acids long. The trim removed 7 bases at V and 5 bases at J, leaving 10 bases unmatched. Germline V gene lookup returns CDR1 SGHTA and CDR2 FQGNSA. CDR3 coding DNA: TGTGCCAGCACCGTCAAGACAGGGCCTTATGGCTACACCTTC. The encoded protein is CASTVKTGPYGYTF.

The chain recombines TRBV6-1 with TRBJ2-6, with TRBD1 matching 8 bases. With 4 bases clipped from V and 0 bases from J, the junction kept 5 bases outside the gene matches. The CDR3 has 17 amino acids. The germline V gene encodes CDR1 MNHNS and CDR2 SASEGT. DNA of the CDR3: TGTGCCAGCAGTGGGACAGGGTTTAGCTCTGGGGCCAACGTCCTGACTTTC. Residues: CASSGTGFSSGANVLTF.

The V and J genes are TRBV4-2 and TRBJ2-3; 7 nucleotides agree with TRBD2. The CDR3 has 15 amino acids. The germline V gene encodes CDR1 LGHNA and CDR2 YNFKEQ. V was clipped by 0 bases and J by 10 bases; unmatched bases: 10. CDR3 bases: TGTGCCAGCAGCCAAGACGCCCCCGGAAGCGGGGCGCAGTATTTT. Translating it yields CASSQDAPGSGAQYF.

A single count supports this clone. The chain couples TRBV5-6 to TRBJ1-1; D is undetermined. This CDR3 has 14 amino acids. Germline values: CDR1 SGHDT, CDR2 YYEEEE. The V gene lost 0 bases and the J gene lost 1 base, with 7 bases spanning the gap. The CDR3 loop is CASSLDRENTEAFF. CDR3 DNA sequence: TGTGCCAGCAGCTTGGATCGGGAGAACACTGAAGCTTTCTTT.